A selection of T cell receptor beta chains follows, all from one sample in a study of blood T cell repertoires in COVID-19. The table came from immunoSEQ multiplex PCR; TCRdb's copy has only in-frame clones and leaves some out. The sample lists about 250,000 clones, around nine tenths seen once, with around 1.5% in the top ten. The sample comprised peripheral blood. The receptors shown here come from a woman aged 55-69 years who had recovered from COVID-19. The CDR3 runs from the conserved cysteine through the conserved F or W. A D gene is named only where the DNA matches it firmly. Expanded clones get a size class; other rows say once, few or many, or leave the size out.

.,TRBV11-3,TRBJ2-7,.,CASSDSYEQYF,TGTGCCAGCAGCGATAGCTACGAGCAGTACTTC
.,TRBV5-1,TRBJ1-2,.,CASSLGFSYGYTF,TGCGCCAGCAGCTTGGGGTTTAGCTATGGCTACACCTTC
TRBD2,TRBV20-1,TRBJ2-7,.,CSASYGTSGGTHPYEQYF,TGCAGTGCTAGTTACGGGACTAGCGGGGGGACTCACCCTTACGAGCAGTACTTC
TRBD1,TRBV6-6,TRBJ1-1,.,CASNNRGLGTEAFF,TGTGCCAGCAATAACAGGGGTCTGGGCACTGAAGCTTTCTTT
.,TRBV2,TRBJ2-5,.,CASSDLGRGETQYF,TGTGCCAGCAGTGACTTGGGTAGGGGGGAGACCCAGTACTTC
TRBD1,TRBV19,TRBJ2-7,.,CASTPSGTASSYEQYF,TGTGCCAGTACCCCGTCCGGGACAGCGAGCTCCTACGAGCAGTACTTC
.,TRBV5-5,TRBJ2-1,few,CASSLFAGEMYEQFF,TGTGCCAGCAGCTTGTTCGCAGGGGAGATGTATGAGCAGTTCTTC
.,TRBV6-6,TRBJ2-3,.,CASSRGARTDTQYF,TGTGCCAGCAGCCGAGGGGCCCGCACAGATACGCAGTATTTT
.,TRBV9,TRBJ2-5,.,CASSKRQKETQYF,TGTGCCAGCAGCAAGCGACAGAAAGAGACCCAGTACTTC
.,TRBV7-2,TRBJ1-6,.,CASSQNSPLHF,TGTGCCAGCAGCCAAAATTCACCCCTCCACTTT
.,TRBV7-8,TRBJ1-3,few,CASSLIHSGNTIYF,TGTGCCAGCAGCTTAATCCACTCTGGAAACACCATATATTTT
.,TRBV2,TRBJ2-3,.,CASRDYSDTQYF,TGTGCCAGCAGGGACTATTCAGATACGCAGTATTTT
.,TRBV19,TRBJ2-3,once,CASSNPRLADTQYF,TGTGCCAGTAGTAACCCCAGACTAGCAGATACGCAGTATTTT
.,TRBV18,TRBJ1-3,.,CASSTSDSGNTIYF,TGTGCCAGCTCAACGTCAGACTCTGGAAACACCATATATTTT
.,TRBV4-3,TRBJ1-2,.,CASSQVLSGDYGYTF,TGCGCCAGCAGCCAAGTCCTCTCAGGGGATTATGGCTACACCTTC
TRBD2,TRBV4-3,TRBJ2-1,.,CASSAGLASSSYNEQFF,TGCGCCAGCAGCGCAGGACTAGCGTCGAGCTCCTACAATGAGCAGTTCTTC
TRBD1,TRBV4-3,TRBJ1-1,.,CASSQVGGQGLNTEAFF,TGCGCCAGCAGCCAAGTGGGGGGACAGGGGTTGAACACTGAAGCTTTCTTT
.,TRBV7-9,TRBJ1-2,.,CAIIVRANYGYTF,TGTGCCATCATTGTCCGGGCTAACTATGGCTACACCTTC
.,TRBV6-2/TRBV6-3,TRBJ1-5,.,CASSSTFVTGLSNQPQHF,TGTGCCAGCAGTAGTACTTTCGTTACAGGCTTAAGCAATCAGCCCCAGCATTTT
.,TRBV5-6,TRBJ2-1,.,CASSLEAGRLRNEQFF,TGTGCCAGCAGCTTGGAAGCGGGTAGGTTGAGGAATGAGCAGTTCTTC
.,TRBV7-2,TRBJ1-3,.,CASSARRHFSGNTIYF,TGTGCCAGCAGCGCCCGACGACATTTCTCTGGAAACACCATATATTTT
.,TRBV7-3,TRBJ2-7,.,CASSLSGQRATYEQYF,TGTGCCAGCAGCCTCAGCGGGCAGCGGGCGACATACGAGCAGTACTTC
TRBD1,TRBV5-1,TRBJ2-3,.,CASSSGQDTDTQYF,TGCGCCAGCAGCAGCGGACAGGACACAGATACGCAGTATTTT
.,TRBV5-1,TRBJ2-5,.,CASRGAVQETQYF,TGCGCCAGCAGGGGCGCAGTCCAAGAGACCCAGTACTTC
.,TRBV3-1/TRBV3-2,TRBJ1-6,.,CASSQSGLLRSPLHF,TGTGCCAGCAGCCAATCAGGTCTGCTTCGATCACCCCTCCACTTT
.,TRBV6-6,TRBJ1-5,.,CASSLPGTSQPQHF,TGTGCCAGCAGCCTGCCCGGGACAAGTCAGCCCCAGCATTTT
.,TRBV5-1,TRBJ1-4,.,CASSLTGNEKLFF,TGCGCCAGCAGCTTGACAGGGAATGAAAAACTGTTTTTT
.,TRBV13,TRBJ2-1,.,CASSLPGSYNEQFF,TGTGCCAGCAGCTTACCGGGCTCCTACAATGAGCAGTTCTTC
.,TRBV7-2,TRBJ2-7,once,CASSLVGVEQYF,TGTGCCAGCAGCTTAGTAGGGGTCGAGCAGTACTTC
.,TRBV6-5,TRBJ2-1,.,CASRQVGEQFF,TGTGCCAGCAGGCAGGTCGGAGAGCAGTTCTTC
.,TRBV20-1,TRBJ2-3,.,CSARIADTQYF,TGCAGTGCTAGAATAGCAGATACGCAGTATTTT
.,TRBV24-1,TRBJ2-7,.,CATSEGGVPYEQYF,TGTGCCACCAGTGAAGGGGGTGTCCCCTACGAGCAGTACTTC
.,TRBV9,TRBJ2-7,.,CASSPIGTLYREQYF,TGTGCCAGCAGCCCCATCGGGACATTATACCGGGAGCAGTACTTC
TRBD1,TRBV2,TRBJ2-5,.,CASCKDRGYQETQYF,TGTGCCAGCTGCAAGGACAGGGGGTACCAAGAGACCCAGTACTTC
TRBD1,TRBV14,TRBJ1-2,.,CASSQRQGGALGYTF,TGTGCCAGCAGCCAAAGACAGGGTGGGGCCCTAGGCTACACCTTC
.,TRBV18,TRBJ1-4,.,CASSSTEQAANEKLFF,TGTGCCAGCTCATCTACTGAACAGGCCGCTAATGAAAAACTGTTTTTT
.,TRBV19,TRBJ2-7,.,CASSPDTTSIYEQYF,TGTGCCAGTAGTCCTGACACAACTAGTATCTACGAGCAGTACTTC
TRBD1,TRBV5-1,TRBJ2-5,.,CASSLAGTGEETQYF,TGCGCCAGCAGCTTGGCCGGGACAGGGGAAGAGACCCAGTACTTC
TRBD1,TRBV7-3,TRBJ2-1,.,CASSLGLQGRNEQFF,TGTGCCAGCAGCTTGGGCCTACAGGGGCGGAATGAGCAGTTCTTC
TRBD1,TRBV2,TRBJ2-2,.,CASIGTVNTGELFF,TGTGCCAGCATTGGGACAGTCAACACCGGGGAGCTGTTTTTT
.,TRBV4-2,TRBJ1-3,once,CASSHSPDSPGNTIYF,TGTGCCAGCAGCCACTCACCTGACAGTCCGGGAAACACCATATATTTT
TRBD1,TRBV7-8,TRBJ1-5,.,CASSRGQTGEGQPQHF,TGTGCCAGCAGCCGAGGCCAGACAGGGGAAGGTCAGCCCCAGCATTTT
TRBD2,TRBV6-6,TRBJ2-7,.,CASSSPRILAGGRIYEQYF,TGTGCCAGCAGCTCCCCCCGAATCCTAGCGGGGGGACGAATCTACGAGCAGTACTTC
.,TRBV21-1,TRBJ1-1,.,CASSDPRGDRASNTEAFF,TGTGCCAGCAGCGACCCGCGGGGGGACAGGGCGTCGAACACTGAAGCTTTCTTT
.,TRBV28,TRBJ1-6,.,CASSLEGTLYYNSPLHF,TGTGCCAGCAGTTTAGAGGGGACACTTTATTATAATTCACCCCTCCACTTT
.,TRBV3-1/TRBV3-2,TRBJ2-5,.,CASSKVNTGLGETQYF,TGTGCCAGCAGCAAAGTCAACACAGGGTTAGGAGAGACCCAGTACTTC
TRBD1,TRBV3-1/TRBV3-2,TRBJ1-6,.,CASSLQGRESPLHF,TGTGCCAGCAGCCTACAGGGGCGAGAGTCACCCCTCCACTTT
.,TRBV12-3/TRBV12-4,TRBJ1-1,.,CASSFRGNTEAFF,TGTGCCAGCAGTTTCAGGGGGAACACTGAAGCTTTCTTT
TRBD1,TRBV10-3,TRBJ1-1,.,CAISESRGQDTEAFF,TGTGCCATCAGTGAGTCACGGGGACAGGACACTGAAGCTTTCTTT
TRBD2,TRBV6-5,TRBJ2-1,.,CASSYLAGGHNEQFF,TGTGCCAGCAGTTATTTAGCGGGGGGGCACAATGAGCAGTTCTTC
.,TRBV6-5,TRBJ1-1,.,CASSQQGMNTEAFF,TGTGCCAGCAGTCAACAGGGCATGAACACTGAAGCTTTCTTT
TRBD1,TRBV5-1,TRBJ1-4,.,CASSLGDRDTEKLFF,TGCGCCAGCAGCTTGGGGGACAGGGATACTGAAAAACTGTTTTTT
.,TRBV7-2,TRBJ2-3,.,CASSSTVDIGQYF,TGTGCCAGCAGCTCGACAGTCGATATTGGGCAGTATTTT
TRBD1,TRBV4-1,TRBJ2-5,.,CASSQVTGGVETQYF,TGCGCCAGCAGCCAAGTCACAGGGGGCGTAGAGACCCAGTACTTC
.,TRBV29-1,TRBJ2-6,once,CSVGSSGANVLTF,TGCAGCGTTGGTAGCTCTGGGGCCAACGTCCTGACTTTC
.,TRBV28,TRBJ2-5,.,CASSLEGGGPPETQYF,TGTGCCAGCAGTCTTGAGGGCGGGGGCCCCCCAGAGACCCAGTACTTC
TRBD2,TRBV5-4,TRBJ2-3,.,CASSPRLAGGPNTDTQYF,TGTGCCAGCAGCCCTCGACTAGCGGGGGGGCCCAACACAGATACGCAGTATTTT
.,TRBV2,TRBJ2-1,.,CASRWGQNNEQFF,TGTGCCAGCAGGTGGGGGCAAAACAATGAGCAGTTCTTC
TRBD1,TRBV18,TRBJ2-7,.,CASSHEDRATYEQYF,TGTGCCAGCTCACACGAGGACAGGGCTACCTACGAGCAGTACTTC
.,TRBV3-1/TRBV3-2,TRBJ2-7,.,CASSPAWSSSYEQYF,TGTGCCAGCAGCCCCGCCTGGTCCAGCTCCTACGAGCAGTACTTC